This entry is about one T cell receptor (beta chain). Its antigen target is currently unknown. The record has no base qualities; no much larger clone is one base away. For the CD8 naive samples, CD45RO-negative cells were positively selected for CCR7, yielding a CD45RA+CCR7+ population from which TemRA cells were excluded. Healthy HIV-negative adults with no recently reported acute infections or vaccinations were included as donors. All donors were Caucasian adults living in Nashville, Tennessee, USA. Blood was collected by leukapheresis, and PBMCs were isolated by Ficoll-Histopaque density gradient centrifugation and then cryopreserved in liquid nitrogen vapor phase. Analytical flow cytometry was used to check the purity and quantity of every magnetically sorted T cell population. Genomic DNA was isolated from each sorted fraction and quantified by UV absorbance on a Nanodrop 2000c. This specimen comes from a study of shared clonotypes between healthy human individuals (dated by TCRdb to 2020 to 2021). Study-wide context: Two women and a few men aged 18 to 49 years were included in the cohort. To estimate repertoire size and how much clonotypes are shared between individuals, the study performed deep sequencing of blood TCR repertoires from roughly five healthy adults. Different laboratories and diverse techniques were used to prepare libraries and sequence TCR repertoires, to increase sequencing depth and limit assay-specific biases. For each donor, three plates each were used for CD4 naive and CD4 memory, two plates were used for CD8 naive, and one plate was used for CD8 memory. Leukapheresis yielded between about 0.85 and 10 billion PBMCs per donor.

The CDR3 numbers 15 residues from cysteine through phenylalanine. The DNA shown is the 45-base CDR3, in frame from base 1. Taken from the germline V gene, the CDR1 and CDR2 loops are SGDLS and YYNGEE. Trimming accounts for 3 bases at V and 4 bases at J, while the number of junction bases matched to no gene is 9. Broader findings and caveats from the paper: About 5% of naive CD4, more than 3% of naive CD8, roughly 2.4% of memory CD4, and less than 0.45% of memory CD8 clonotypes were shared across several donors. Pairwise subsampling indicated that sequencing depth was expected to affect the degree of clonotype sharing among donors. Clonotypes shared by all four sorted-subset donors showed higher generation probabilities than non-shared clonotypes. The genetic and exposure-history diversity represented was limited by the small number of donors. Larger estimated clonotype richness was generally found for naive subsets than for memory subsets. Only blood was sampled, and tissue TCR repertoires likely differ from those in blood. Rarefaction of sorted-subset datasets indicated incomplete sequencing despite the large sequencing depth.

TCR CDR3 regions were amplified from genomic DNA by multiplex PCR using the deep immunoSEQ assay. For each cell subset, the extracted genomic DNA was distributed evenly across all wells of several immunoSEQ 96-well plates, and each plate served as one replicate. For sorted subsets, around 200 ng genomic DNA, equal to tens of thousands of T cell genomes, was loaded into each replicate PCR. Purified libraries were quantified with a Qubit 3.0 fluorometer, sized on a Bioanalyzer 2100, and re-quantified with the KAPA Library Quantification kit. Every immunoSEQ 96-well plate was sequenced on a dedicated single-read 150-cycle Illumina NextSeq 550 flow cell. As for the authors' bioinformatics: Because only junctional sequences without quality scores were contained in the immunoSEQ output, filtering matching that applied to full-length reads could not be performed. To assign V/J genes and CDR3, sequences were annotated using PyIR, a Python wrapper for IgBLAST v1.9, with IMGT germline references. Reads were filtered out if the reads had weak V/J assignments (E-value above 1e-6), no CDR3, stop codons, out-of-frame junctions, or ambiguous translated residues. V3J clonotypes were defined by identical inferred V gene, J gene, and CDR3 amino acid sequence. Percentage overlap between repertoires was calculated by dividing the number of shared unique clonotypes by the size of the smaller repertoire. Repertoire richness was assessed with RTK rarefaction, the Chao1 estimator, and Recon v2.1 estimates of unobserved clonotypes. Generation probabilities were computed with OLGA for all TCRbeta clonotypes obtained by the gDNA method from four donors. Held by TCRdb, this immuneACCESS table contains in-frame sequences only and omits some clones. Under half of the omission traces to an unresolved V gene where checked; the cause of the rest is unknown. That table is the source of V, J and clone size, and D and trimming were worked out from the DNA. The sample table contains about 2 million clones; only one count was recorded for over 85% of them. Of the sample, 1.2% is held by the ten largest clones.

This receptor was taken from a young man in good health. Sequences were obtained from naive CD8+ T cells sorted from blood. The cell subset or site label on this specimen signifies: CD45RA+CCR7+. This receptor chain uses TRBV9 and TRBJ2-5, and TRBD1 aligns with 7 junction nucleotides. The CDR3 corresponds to CASSAEAGGRETQYF. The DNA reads TGTGCCAGCAGCGCCGAGGCAGGGGGTCGAGAGACCCAGTACTTC. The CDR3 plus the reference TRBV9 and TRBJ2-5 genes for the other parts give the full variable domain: DSGVTQTPKHLITATGQRVTLRCSPRSGDLSVYWYQQSLDQGLQFLIQYYNGEERAKGNILERFSAQQFPDLHSELNLSSLELGDSALYFCASSAEAGGRETQYFGPGTRLLVL.